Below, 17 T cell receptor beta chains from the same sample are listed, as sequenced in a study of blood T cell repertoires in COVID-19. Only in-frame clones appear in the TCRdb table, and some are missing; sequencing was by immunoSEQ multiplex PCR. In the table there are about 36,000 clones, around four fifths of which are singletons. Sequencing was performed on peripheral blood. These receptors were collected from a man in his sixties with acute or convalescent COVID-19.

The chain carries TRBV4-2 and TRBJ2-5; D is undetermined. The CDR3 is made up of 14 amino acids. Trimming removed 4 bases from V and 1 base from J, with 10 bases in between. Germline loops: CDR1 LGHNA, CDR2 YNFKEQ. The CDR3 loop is CASSPLTGQETQYF. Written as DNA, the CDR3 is TGTGCCAGCAGCCCCCTAACCGGCCAAGAGACCCAGTACTTC.

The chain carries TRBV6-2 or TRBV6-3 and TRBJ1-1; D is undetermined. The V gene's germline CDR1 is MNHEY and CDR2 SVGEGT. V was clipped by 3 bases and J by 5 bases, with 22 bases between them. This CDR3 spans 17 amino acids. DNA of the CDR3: TGTGCCAGCAGTTATCGACTAGCGGGAGCGCTGGGGACTGAAGCTTTCTTT. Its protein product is CASSYRLAGALGTEAFF.

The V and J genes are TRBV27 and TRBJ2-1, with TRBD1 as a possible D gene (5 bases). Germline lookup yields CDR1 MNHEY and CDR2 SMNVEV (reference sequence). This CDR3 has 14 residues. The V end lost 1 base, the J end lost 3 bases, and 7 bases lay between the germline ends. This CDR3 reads CASSLLDNYNEQFF. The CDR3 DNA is TGTGCCAGCAGTTTATTGGACAACTACAATGAGCAGTTCTTC.

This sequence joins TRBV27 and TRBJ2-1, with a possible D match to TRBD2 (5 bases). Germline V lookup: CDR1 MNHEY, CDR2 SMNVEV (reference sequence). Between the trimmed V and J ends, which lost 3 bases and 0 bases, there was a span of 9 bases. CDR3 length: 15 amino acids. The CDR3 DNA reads TGTGCCAGCAGTTTTGAGGGTCACTCCTACAATGAGCAGTTCTTC. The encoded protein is CASSFEGHSYNEQFF.

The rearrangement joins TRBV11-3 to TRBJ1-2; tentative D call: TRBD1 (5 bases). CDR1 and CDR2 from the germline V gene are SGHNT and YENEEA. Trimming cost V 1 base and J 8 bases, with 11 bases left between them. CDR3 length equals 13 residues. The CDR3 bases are TGTGCCAGCAGCTTAGGCCCCGCAGGGGGCTACACCTTC. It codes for CASSLGPAGGYTF.

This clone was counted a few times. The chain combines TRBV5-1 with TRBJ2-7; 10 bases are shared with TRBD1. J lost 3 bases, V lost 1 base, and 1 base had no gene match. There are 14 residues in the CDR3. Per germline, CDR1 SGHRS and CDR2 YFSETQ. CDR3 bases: TGCGCCAGCAGCTTGAGGACAGGGGGCTACGAGCAGTACTTC. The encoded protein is CASSLRTGGYEQYF. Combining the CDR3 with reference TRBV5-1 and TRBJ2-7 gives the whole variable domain KAGVTQTPRYLIKTRGQQVTLSCSPISGHRSVSWYQQTPGQGLQFLFEYFSETQRNKGNFPGRFSGRQFSNSRSEMNVSTLELGDSALYLCASSLRTGGYEQYFGPGTRLTVT.

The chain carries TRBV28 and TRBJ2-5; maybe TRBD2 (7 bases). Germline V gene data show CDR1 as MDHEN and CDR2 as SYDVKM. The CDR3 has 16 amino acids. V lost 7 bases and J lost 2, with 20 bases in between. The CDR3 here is CASTPWGGAGQETQYF. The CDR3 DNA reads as TGTGCCAGCACCCCATGGGGGGGCGCAGGGCAAGAGACCCAGTACTTC. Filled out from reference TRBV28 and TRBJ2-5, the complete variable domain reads DVKVTQSSRYLVKRTGEKVFLECVQDMDHENMFWYRQDPGLGLRLIYFSYDVKMKEKGDIPEGYSVSREKKERFSLILESASTNQTSMYLCASTPWGGAGQETQYFGPGTRLLVL.

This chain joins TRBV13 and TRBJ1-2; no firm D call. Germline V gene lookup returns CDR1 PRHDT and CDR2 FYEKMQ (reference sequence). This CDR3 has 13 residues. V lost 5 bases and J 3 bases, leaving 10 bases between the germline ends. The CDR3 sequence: CASSPYRYYGYTF. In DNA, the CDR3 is TGTGCCAGCAGCCCTTACAGATACTATGGCTACACCTTC.

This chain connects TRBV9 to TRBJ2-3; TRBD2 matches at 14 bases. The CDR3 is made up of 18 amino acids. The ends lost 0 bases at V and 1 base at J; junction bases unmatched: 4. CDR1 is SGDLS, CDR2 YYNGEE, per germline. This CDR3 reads CASSVGLAGGGGTDTQYF. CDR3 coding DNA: TGTGCCAGCAGCGTAGGACTAGCGGGAGGGGGGGGCACAGATACGCAGTATTTT.

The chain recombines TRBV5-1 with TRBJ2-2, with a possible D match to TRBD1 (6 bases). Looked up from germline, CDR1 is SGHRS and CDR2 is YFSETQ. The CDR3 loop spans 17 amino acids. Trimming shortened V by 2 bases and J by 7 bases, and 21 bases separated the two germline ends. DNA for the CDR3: TGCGCCAGCAGCTTTCGTTCGCTCCAGGGGATCCGCGGGGAGCTGTTTTTT. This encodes CASSFRSLQGIRGELFF. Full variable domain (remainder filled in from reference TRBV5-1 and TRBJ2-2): KAGVTQTPRYLIKTRGQQVTLSCSPISGHRSVSWYQQTPGQGLQFLFEYFSETQRNKGNFPGRFSGRQFSNSRSEMNVSTLELGDSALYLCASSFRSLQGIRGELFFGEGSRLTVL.

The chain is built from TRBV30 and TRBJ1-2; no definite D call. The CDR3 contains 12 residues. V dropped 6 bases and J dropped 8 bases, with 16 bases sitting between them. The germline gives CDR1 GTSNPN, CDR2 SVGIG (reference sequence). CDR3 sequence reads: CACVKDRGGYTF. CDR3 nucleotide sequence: TGTGCCTGTGTGAAGGATCGAGGGGGCTACACCTTC. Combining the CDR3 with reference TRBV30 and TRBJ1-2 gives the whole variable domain SQTIHQWPATLVQPVGSPLSLECTVEGTSNPNLYWYRQAAGRGLQLLFYSVGIGQISSEVPQNLSASRPQDRQFILSSKKLLLSDSGFYLCACVKDRGGYTFGSGTRLTVV.

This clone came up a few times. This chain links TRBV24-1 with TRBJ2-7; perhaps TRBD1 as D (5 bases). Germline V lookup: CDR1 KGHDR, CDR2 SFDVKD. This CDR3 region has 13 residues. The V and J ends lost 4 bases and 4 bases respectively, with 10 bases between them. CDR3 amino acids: CATSDPDTYEQYF. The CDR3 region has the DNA TGTGCCACCAGTGACCCGGACACTTACGAGCAGTACTTC.

CDR3 loop: CASSTATGYEQYF. The DNA for the CDR3 is TGTGCCAGCAGCACCGCTACAGGGTACGAGCAGTACTTC. The J gene is TRBJ2-7, the V gene TRBV7-9; tentatively, D is TRBD1 (6 bases). This CDR3 contains 13 residues. CDR1 is SEHNR, CDR2 FQNEAQ, per germline (reference sequence). Trimming pared 5 bases from V and 4 bases from J, leaving 12 bases between.

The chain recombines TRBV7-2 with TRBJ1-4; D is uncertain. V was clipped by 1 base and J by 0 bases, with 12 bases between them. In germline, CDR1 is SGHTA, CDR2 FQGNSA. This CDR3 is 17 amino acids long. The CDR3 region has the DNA TGTGCCAGCAGCTTAGTCGGGTTAAGTACAACTAATGAAAAACTGTTTTTT. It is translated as CASSLVGLSTTNEKLFF. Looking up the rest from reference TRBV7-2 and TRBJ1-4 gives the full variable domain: GAGVSQSPSNKVTEKGKDVELRCDPISGHTALYWYRQSLGQGLEFLIYFQGNSAPDKSGLPSDRFSAERTGGSVSTLTIQRTQQEDSAVYLCASSLVGLSTTNEKLFFGSGTQLSVL.

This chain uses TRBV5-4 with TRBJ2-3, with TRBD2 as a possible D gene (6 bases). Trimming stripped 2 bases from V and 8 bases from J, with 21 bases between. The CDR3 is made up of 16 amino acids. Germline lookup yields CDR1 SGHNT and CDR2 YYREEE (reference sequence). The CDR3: CASSFGGTSRVGTQYF. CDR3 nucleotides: TGTGCCAGCAGCTTTGGCGGGACCTCAAGGGTCGGTACGCAGTATTTT.

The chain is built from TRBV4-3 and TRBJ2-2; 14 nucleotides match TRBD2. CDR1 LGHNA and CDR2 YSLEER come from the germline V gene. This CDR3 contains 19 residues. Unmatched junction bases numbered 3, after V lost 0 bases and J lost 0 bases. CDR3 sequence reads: CASSQDWGLAGANTGELFF. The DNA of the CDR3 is TGCGCCAGCAGCCAAGATTGGGGACTAGCGGGAGCGAACACCGGGGAGCTGTTTTTT.

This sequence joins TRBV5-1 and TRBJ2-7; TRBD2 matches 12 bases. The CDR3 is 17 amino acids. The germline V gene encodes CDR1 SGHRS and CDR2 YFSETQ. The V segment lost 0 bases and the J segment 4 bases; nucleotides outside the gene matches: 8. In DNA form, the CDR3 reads TGCGCCAGCAGCTTGGTTCCCCACGGACTAGCGGGGTACGAGCAGTACTTC. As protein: CASSLVPHGLAGYEQYF.